This T cell receptor (beta chain) emerged from a study of blood T cell repertoires in COVID-19. Trimming pared 1 base from V and 4 bases from J, leaving 14 bases between. The CDR3 extends over 17 amino acids. Germline V gene sequence: CDR1 LGHNA, CDR2 YSLEER. The authors' processing: Amplification with reference gene primers provided the estimates of nucleated cell counts. The data were produced by immunoSEQ multiplex PCR, yet TCRdb's version contains in-frame clones alone and is incomplete. V and J calls and clone size are given by that table; D and trimming were obtained from the DNA. The sample lists about 300,000 clones, around 82% seen once, with approximately 1.3% in the top ten.

The TCR comes from a woman aged 45-65 years with acute or convalescent COVID-19. Sequencing was performed on peripheral blood. The gene calls are TRBV4-3 and TRBJ1-6; D possibly corresponds to TRBD1 (5 bases). For the CDR3, the DNA is TGCGCCAGCAGCCAAGGGGGGGGTAAATCTTATAATTCACCCCTCCACTTT. It is translated as CASSQGGGKSYNSPLHF.